This T cell receptor beta chain was observed in a study of shared clonotypes between healthy human individuals. Study-level findings and limits: Naive CD4 clonotypes overlapped across a handful of donors at roughly 4.5%. As a rule, naive subsets had a larger estimated richness than memory subsets. Blood was the sole source, and tissue repertoires probably differ.

Generated by immunoSEQ multiplex PCR, the TCRdb table keeps only in-frame clones and is missing some. The data show around 1,900,000 clones, 93% seen once. As regards this clone: Antigen unknown.

Unmatched junction bases numbered 9, after V lost 5 bases and J lost 6 bases. Germline values: CDR1 SEHNR, CDR2 FQNEAQ (reference sequence). The CDR3 has 15 amino acids. CD45RO-negative, CCR7-positively selected cells formed the naive CD8 fraction, excluding terminally differentiated effector memory CD45RA+ cells. The sequence came from a man aged 18-30 years in good health. Some clones in this sample may be carry-over from other donors' samples. V usage is TRBV7-9 and J usage is TRBJ2-2; 7 nucleotides agree with TRBD1. The sequencing input was naive CD8+ T cells from PBMCs. The CDR3 sequence is CASSARDRDPGELFF. The CDR3 DNA reads TGTGCCAGCAGCGCTCGTGACAGGGATCCCGGGGAGCTGTTTTTT.